The sample holds a few counts of the clone carrying this T cell receptor (beta chain). This sample is part of a study of blood T cells in healthy people across ages. Sample-barcoded 5' priming and a J-beta primer mix drove a second PCR of 7 to 11 cycles. Via MiXCR, TCRdb re-called the 5' RACE reads, giving one row per CDR3 protein. The sample lists hundreds of thousands of distinct CDR3 sequences, about 20% occurring once. CDR3 length: 15 amino acids. Germline V CDR1 and CDR2: MGHDK, SYGVNS. The V gene lost 2 bases and the J gene lost 4 bases, with 12 bases spanning the gap. The sequenced sample consisted of blood. The clonotype originates from a man in his 70s in good health. The rearrangement links TRBV25-1 to TRBJ1-3; unclear D gene. The CDR3 reads CASSEPGLGGNTIYF. CDR3 DNA sequence: TGTGCCAGCAGTGAACCGGGATTGGGAGGAAACACCATATATTTT.